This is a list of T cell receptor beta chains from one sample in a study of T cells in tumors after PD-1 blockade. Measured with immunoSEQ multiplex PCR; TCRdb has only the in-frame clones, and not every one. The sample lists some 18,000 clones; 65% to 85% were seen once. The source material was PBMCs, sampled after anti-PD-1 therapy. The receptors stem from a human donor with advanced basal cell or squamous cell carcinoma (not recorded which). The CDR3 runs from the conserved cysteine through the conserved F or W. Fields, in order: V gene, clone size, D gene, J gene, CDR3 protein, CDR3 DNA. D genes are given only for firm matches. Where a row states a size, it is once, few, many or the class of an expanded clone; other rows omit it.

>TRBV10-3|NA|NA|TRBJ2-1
CATSFGGWGYNEQFF
TGTGCCACCTCGTTTGGCGGGTGGGGTTACAATGAGCAGTTCTTC
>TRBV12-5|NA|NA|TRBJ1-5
CASGLAPPGYSNQPQHF
TGTGCTAGTGGTTTGGCACCCCCGGGTTATAGCAATCAGCCCCAGCATTTT
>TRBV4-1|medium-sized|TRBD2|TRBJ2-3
CASSQEVAGGDTQYF
TGCGCCAGCAGCCAAGAGGTAGCGGGGGGAGATACGCAGTATTTT
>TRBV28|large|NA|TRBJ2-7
CASSWVGYEQYF
TGTGCCAGCAGTTGGGTAGGATACGAGCAGTACTTC
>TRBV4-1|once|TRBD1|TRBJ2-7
CASSQDRVVSWDSYEQYF
TGCGCCAGCAGCCAAGATCGCGTGGTTTCCTGGGACAGCTACGAGCAGTACTTC
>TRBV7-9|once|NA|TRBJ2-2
CASSLMYAVGTGELFF
TGTGCCAGCAGCTTAATGTATGCGGTAGGCACCGGGGAGCTGTTTTTT
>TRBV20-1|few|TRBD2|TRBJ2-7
CSASAGGPYEQYF
TGCAGTGCTAGTGCGGGGGGGCCCTACGAGCAGTACTTC
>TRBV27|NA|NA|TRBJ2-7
CASSSRDPYEQYF
TGTGCCAGCAGTTCCCGGGACCCTTACGAGCAGTACTTC
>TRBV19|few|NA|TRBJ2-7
CASSPDMLGSYEQYF
TGTGCCAGTAGTCCAGACATGCTGGGCTCCTACGAGCAGTACTTC
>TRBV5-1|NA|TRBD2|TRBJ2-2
CASRREGPGELFF
TGCGCCAGCAGGCGGGAGGGGCCCGGGGAGCTGTTTTTT
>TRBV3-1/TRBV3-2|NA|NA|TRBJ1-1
CASSPYSDTEAFF
TGTGCCAGCAGCCCCTATTCGGACACTGAAGCTTTCTTT
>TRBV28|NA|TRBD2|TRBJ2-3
CAGGTGTSGMTQYF
TGTGCCGGCGGAACCGGGACTAGCGGGATGACGCAGTATTTT
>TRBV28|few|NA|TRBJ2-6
CATSRGIRSGANVLTF
TGTGCCACCTCAAGAGGGATAAGGTCTGGGGCCAACGTCCTGACTTTC
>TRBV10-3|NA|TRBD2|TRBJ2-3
CAISDRTSGREDTQYF
TGTGCCATCAGTGACCGGACTAGCGGGAGGGAGGATACGCAGTATTTT
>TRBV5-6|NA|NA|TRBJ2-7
CASSLGQETYEQYF
TGTGCCAGCAGCTTGGGGCAGGAGACCTACGAGCAGTACTTC
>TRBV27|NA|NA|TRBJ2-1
CASSPYILPGNEQFF
TGTGCCAGCAGTCCCTACATACTCCCCGGCAATGAGCAGTTCTTC
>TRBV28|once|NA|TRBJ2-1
CASSPPRSDLYNEQFF
TGTGCCAGCAGTCCGCCACGCTCCGATTTATACAATGAGCAGTTCTTC
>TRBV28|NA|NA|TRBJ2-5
CASSPPGVWTQYF
TGTGCCAGCAGTCCCCCCGGGGTTTGGACCCAGTACTTC
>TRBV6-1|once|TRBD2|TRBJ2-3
CASSERAGGLSTDTQYF
TGTGCCAGCAGTGAGCGAGCGGGAGGCCTAAGCACAGATACGCAGTATTTT
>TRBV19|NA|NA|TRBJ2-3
CASNAVAERGTQYF
TGTGCCAGTAATGCGGTCGCGGAACGGGGTACGCAGTATTTT
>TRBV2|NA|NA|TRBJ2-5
CASSISRDGGETQYF
TGTGCCAGCAGTATCAGCCGGGACGGTGGAGAGACCCAGTACTTC
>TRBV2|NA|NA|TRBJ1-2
CASSEKYGSNYGYTF
TGTGCCAGCAGTGAAAAGTACGGTTCTAACTATGGCTACACCTTC
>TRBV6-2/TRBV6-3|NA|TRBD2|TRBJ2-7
CASSRAGGDEQYF
TGTGCCAGCAGTCGGGCGGGAGGAGACGAGCAGTACTTC
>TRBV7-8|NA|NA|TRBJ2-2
CASSSQGLDANTGELFF
TGTGCCAGCAGCTCGCAGGGGTTGGACGCGAACACCGGGGAGCTGTTTTTT
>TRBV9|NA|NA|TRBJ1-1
CASSVGGGSTEAFF
TGTGCCAGCAGCGTAGGGGGAGGGAGCACTGAAGCTTTCTTT
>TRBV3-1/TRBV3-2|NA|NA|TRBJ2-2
CASSHWEQTTGELFF
TGTGCCAGCAGCCATTGGGAGCAAACCACCGGGGAGCTGTTTTTT
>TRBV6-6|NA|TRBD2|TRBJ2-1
CASDGGAEEQFF
TGTGCCAGCGACGGGGGGGCCGAGGAGCAGTTCTTC
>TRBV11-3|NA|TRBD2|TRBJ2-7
CASSQESGSGYEQYF
TGTGCCAGCAGCCAAGAGAGCGGGAGCGGTTACGAGCAGTACTTC
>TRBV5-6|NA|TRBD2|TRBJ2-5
CASSLVAGGPETQYF
TGTGCCAGCAGCTTGGTAGCGGGAGGGCCAGAGACCCAGTACTTC
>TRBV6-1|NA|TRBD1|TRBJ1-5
CASSEQGANQPQHF
TGTGCCAGCAGTGAACAGGGGGCAAATCAGCCCCAGCATTTT
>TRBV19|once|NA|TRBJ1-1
CASSIPRGLANTEAFF
TGTGCCAGTAGTATTCCGAGGGGTCTCGCGAACACTGAAGCTTTCTTT
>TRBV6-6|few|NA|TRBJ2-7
CASSSTLEQYF
TGTGCCAGCAGTAGCACGTTGGAGCAGTACTTC
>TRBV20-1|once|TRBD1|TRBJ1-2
CRTGGRYGYTF
TGTAGGACAGGGGGCCGGTATGGCTACACCTTC
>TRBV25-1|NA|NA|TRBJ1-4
CASRDIRKGGRGKLFF
TGTGCCAGCAGGGATATCAGGAAGGGGGGACGTGGAAAACTGTTTTTT
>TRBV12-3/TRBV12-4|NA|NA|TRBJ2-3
CASSPGTDTQYF
TGTGCCAGCAGTCCAGGTACAGATACGCAGTATTTT
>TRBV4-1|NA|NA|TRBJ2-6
CASSRHPVMEDYSGANVLTF
TGCGCCAGCAGCCGCCACCCCGTGATGGAGGATTACTCTGGGGCCAACGTCCTGACTTTC
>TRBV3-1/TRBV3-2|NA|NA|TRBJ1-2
CASSQADLGLSRGYTF
TGTGCCAGCAGCCAAGCGGATCTGGGACTTTCTCGTGGCTACACCTTC
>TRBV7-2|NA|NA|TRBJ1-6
CASSINRDSPLHF
TGTGCCAGCAGCATAAACAGGGATTCACCCCTCCACTTT
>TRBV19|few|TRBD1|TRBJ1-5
CASSTTGGQGSNQPQHF
TGTGCCAGTAGTACGACAGGGGGACAGGGTAGCAATCAGCCCCAGCATTTT
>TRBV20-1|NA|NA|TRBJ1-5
CSASSSAWGRGRGPQHF
TGCAGTGCTAGTAGTAGTGCTTGGGGCAGGGGCAGAGGGCCCCAGCATTTT
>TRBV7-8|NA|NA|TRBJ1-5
CASSLDRGSGNQPQHF
TGTGCCAGCAGCTTAGATAGGGGGTCGGGCAATCAGCCCCAGCATTTT
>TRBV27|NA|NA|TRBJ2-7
CASSKWTERGASYEQYF
TGTGCCAGCAGTAAGTGGACAGAAAGGGGGGCTTCCTACGAGCAGTACTTC
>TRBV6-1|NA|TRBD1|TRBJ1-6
CASSEDRGWSSPLHF
TGTGCCAGCAGTGAGGACAGGGGATGGTCTTCACCCCTCCACTTT
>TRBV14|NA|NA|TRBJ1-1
CASSPGRAQGYTEAFF
TGTGCCAGCAGCCCAGGTCGGGCCCAAGGTTACACTGAAGCTTTCTTT
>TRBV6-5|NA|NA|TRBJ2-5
CATAPSRDGQETQYF
TGTGCCACAGCCCCGTCGCGTGATGGTCAAGAGACCCAGTACTTC
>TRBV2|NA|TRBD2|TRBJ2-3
CASSDRLAGGPSTDTQYF
TGTGCCAGCAGTGACCGACTAGCGGGGGGTCCTAGCACAGATACGCAGTATTTT